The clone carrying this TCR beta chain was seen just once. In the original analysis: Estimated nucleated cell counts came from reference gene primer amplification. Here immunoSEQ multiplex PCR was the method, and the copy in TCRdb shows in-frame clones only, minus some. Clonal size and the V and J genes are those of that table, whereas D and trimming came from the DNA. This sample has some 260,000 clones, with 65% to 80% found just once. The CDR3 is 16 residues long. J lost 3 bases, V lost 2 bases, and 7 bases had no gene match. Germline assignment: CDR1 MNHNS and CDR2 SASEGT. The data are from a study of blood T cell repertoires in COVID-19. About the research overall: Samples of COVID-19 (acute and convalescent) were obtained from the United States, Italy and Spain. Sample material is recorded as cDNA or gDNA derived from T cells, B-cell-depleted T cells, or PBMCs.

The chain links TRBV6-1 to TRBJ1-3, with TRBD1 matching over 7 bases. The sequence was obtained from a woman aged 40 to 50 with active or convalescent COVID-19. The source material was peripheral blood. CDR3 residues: CASSELPGGYGNTIYF. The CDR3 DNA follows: TGTGCCAGCAGTGAATTGCCAGGGGGATATGGAAACACCATATATTTT.